These 23 T cell receptor beta chains were sequenced from one sample in a study of identifying expanded T cells in peripheral blood. The data were produced by immunoSEQ multiplex PCR, yet TCRdb's version contains in-frame clones alone and is incomplete. The data contain 85,000 to 120,000 clones, around 88% of them singletons. Source material: blood. These receptors originate from a person between 18 and 69 years old in good health.

The table lists this clone with a count of one. This chain uses TRBV7-2 with TRBJ2-6; D is perhaps TRBD1 (5 bases). The CDR3 is made up of 16 amino acids. V lost 7 bases and J lost 0, with 13 bases in between. Germline CDR1 SGHTA, CDR2 FQGNSA. Written as DNA, the CDR3 is TGTGCCAGCACCTACTGGGGCCGCTCTGGGGCCAACGTCCTGACTTTC. Protein product: CASTYWGRSGANVLTF.

V and J are TRBV25-1 and TRBJ2-5, with a weak D call TRBD2 (6 bases). The CDR3 covers 15 residues. Germline CDR1 is MGHDK and CDR2 is SYGVNS. V lost 1 base to trimming and J lost 2 bases, with 11 bases between them. CDR3 in DNA: TGTGCCAGCAGTGAATCATTGGCGGGGCAAGAGACCCAGTACTTC. It is translated as CASSESLAGQETQYF. Combining the CDR3 with reference TRBV25-1 and TRBJ2-5 gives the whole variable domain EADIYQTPRYLVIGTGKKITLECSQTMGHDKMYWYQQDPGMELHLIHYSYGVNSTEKGDLSSESTVSRIRTEHFPLTLESARPSHTSQYLCASSESLAGQETQYFGPGTRLLVL.

This clone has only one observation. The chain carries TRBV4-3 and TRBJ1-3; D possibly corresponds to TRBD1 (6 bases). The V end lost 2 bases, the J end lost 2 bases, and 10 bases lay between the germline ends. The CDR3 is 15 amino acids. Germline V gene lookup returns CDR1 LGHNA and CDR2 YSLEER. In DNA form, the CDR3 reads TGCGCCAGCAGCCAAACCGAGGGGGCTGGAAACACCATATATTTT. It specifies CASSQTEGAGNTIYF.

V is TRBV6-1 and J is TRBJ2-5, with D possibly being TRBD2 (7 bases). Trimming cost V 9 bases and J 5 bases, with 19 bases left between them. The CDR3 sequence is 14 residues long. From germline, CDR1 is MNHNS and CDR2 SASEGT. This CDR3 is CASEEVRGGETQYF. CDR3 sequence (DNA): TGTGCCAGTGAAGAGGTCAGGGGAGGGGAGACCCAGTACTTC.

The CDR3 DNA is TGTGCCAGCAGCTTAAGGCCCAGCACAGATACGCAGTATTTT. Amino acids: CASSLRPSTDTQYF. The rearrangement joins TRBV7-3 to TRBJ2-3; unclear D gene. The CDR3 runs 14 residues. Trimming took 1 base from V and 0 from J, leaving 5 bases between them. CDR1 is SGHTA, CDR2 FQGTGA, per germline.

This chain joins TRBV6-5 and TRBJ2-6; TRBD1 aligns across 8 bases. Germline V gene lookup returns CDR1 MNHEY and CDR2 SVGAGI. The trim removed 0 bases at V and 2 bases at J, leaving 0 bases unmatched. The CDR3 runs 16 residues. DNA of the CDR3: TGTGCCAGCAGTTACTCCAGGGGGCCTGGGGCCAACGTCCTGACTTTC. Protein: CASSYSRGPGANVLTF.

J is TRBJ2-1 and V is TRBV11-1; 10 bases align to TRBD2. V gave up 5 bases and J gave up 9 bases; unmatched junction bases: 10. CDR1 is SGHAT, CDR2 FQDESV, per germline (reference sequence). The CDR3 has 15 residues. CDR3 in amino acids: CASSLGSSGRGEQFF. The CDR3 DNA follows: TGTGCCAGCAGCCTAGGGTCTAGCGGGAGAGGTGAGCAGTTCTTC.

The chain has TRBV6-5 and TRBJ2-7; D is undetermined. The germline CDR1 and CDR2 sequences are MNHEY and SVGAGI. The CDR3 is made up of 14 amino acids. The V gene lost 2 bases and the J gene lost 7 bases, with 15 bases spanning the gap. In DNA, the CDR3 is TGTGCCAGCAGTTACGCCAGGAACCCTTGGGAGCAGTACTTC. Translating it yields CASSYARNPWEQYF.

The genes are TRBV7-9 and TRBJ1-4, with a possible D match to TRBD1 (5 bases). CDR3 size: 16 residues. V lost 0 bases to trimming and J lost 4 bases, with 12 bases between them. Germline CDR1 is SEHNR and CDR2 is FQNEAQ (reference sequence). CDR3 nucleotides: TGTGCCAGCAGCTTAGCCCCGGGACTGATTAATGAAAAACTGTTTTTT. Protein: CASSLAPGLINEKLFF.

The chain is built from TRBV2 and TRBJ1-5; D gene unclear. Germline CDR1 is SNHLY and CDR2 is FYNNEI. The CDR3 contains 14 residues. V lost 4 bases to trimming and J lost 0 bases, with 7 bases between them. The CDR3 is CASSGYYSNQPQHF. DNA for the CDR3: TGTGCCAGCAGTGGTTACTATAGCAATCAGCCCCAGCATTTT.

The rearrangement links TRBV7-2 to TRBJ1-5; 8 bases are shared with TRBD1. The CDR3 length is 14 residues. Per the germline V gene, CDR1 is SGHTA and CDR2 is FQGNSA. Trimming removed 3 bases from V and 4 bases from J; junction bases left unmatched: 2. The CDR3 DNA follows: TGTGCCAGCAGCTTCAGGACAGGGAATCAGCCCCAGCATTTT. This codes for CASSFRTGNQPQHF.

This clone was observed a few times. The chain couples TRBV4-2 to TRBJ1-5, with 7 bases identical to TRBD1. V gave up 0 bases and J gave up 6 bases; unmatched junction bases: 8. The CDR3 is 16 amino acids. From germline, CDR1 is LGHNA and CDR2 YNFKEQ. The CDR3 nucleotides are TGTGCCAGCAGCCAAGATAGGGGACAGTCGGGTCAGCCCCAGCATTTT. This translates into CASSQDRGQSGQPQHF.

CDR3: CASSNRQSSYNSPLHF. CDR3 DNA: TGTGCCAGCAGCAACCGACAGTCAAGCTATAATTCACCCCTCCACTTT. This chain joins TRBV7-9 and TRBJ1-6; possible D gene TRBD1, 5 bases. The V end lost 5 bases, the J end lost 3 bases, and 14 bases lay between the germline ends. This CDR3 region has 16 residues. Germline V gene lookup returns CDR1 SEHNR and CDR2 FQNEAQ (reference sequence).

J is TRBJ2-1 and V is TRBV28, with D perhaps given as TRBD1 or TRBD2 (6 bases each). This CDR3 region has 13 residues. Germline V gene lookup returns CDR1 MDHEN and CDR2 SYDVKM. Deletions cut 3 bases from V and 10 bases from J, with 13 bases between. The CDR3 sequence is CASSLGSGAEQFF. The CDR3 DNA sequence: TGTGCCAGCAGTTTGGGGTCGGGGGCCGAGCAGTTCTTC.

J is TRBJ2-5 and V is TRBV2; D ambiguous. CDR1 and CDR2 (germline): SNHLY, FYNNEI. V was cut by 5 bases and J by 7 bases, with 14 bases left in between. The CDR3 has 13 amino acids. CDR3 region: CASSKDPPGTQYF. The CDR3 region has the DNA TGTGCCAGCAGTAAAGACCCGCCGGGGACCCAGTACTTC.

The rearrangement joins TRBV5-1 to TRBJ1-4; D gene ambiguous. The V and J ends lost 6 bases and 3 bases respectively, with 18 bases between them. This CDR3 is 16 amino acids long. CDR1 and CDR2 (germline): SGHRS, YFSETQ. CDR3 protein: CASKGLLASSNEKLFF. The DNA of the CDR3 is TGCGCCAGCAAAGGTCTCTTGGCGAGTTCTAATGAAAAACTGTTTTTT.

This chain joins TRBV2 and TRBJ2-7, with D perhaps matching TRBD1 (5 bases). From germline, CDR1 is SNHLY and CDR2 FYNNEI. The CDR3 covers 13 residues. V lost 3 bases and J lost 6, with 12 bases in between. The CDR3 loop reads CASSEGLGLEQYF. The CDR3 coding sequence is TGTGCCAGCAGTGAGGGGCTAGGTCTCGAGCAGTACTTC.

The chain uses TRBV6-1 and TRBJ2-5, with 11 bases aligning to TRBD2. CDR3 size: 13 residues. Losses at the gene ends were 8 bases for V and 4 bases for J; bases not matched to a gene: 3. Germline lookup yields CDR1 MNHNS and CDR2 SASEGT. CDR3 loop: CASELAGVETQYF. The CDR3 DNA reads TGTGCCAGCGAACTAGCGGGAGTAGAGACCCAGTACTTC.

This chain connects TRBV5-1 to TRBJ2-2, with 12 bases fitting TRBD2. CDR3 length: 15 residues. Per the germline V gene, CDR1 is SGHRS and CDR2 is YFSETQ. The V and J ends lost 0 bases and 13 bases, in that order; junction bases with no gene match: 7. CDR3 in DNA: TGCGCCAGCAGCTTGGAAAGACTAGCGGGAGTCCCGCTGTTTTTT. Translated: CASSLERLAGVPLFF.

The J gene is TRBJ2-5, the V gene TRBV7-9, with 7 bases matching TRBD1. Trimming removed 5 bases from V and 2 bases from J; junction bases left unmatched: 14. The CDR3 has 17 amino acids. CDR1 SEHNR and CDR2 FQNEAQ come from the germline V gene (reference sequence). DNA for the CDR3: TGTGCCAGCAGCCCGCTAGGTCGGGGCAGGGGGCAAGAGACCCAGTACTTC. Amino acids: CASSPLGRGRGQETQYF.

This chain connects TRBV7-9 to TRBJ1-2, with D maybe TRBD1 (5 bases). The V and J ends lost 10 bases and 2 bases respectively, with 14 bases between them. This CDR3 contains 13 residues. Germline CDR1 and CDR2: SEHNR and FQNEAQ (reference sequence). The CDR3 loop reads CATGRGTNYGYTF. The CDR3, as DNA: TGTGCCACCGGACGAGGGACCAACTATGGCTACACCTTC.

The count of this clone is one. This CDR3 reads CASSRISQGVGQPQHF. The CDR3 bases are TGCGCCAGCAGCCGAATCTCACAGGGGGTCGGCCAGCCCCAGCATTTT. The chain is built from TRBV4-1 and TRBJ1-5; TRBD1 aligns across 8 bases. Trimming at V came to 4 bases and at J to 7 bases, leaving 12 bases not matched to a gene. Germline values: CDR1 MGHRA, CDR2 YSYEKL. CDR3 size: 16 residues.

The chain links TRBV10-3 to TRBJ2-3; TRBD2 matches at 7 bases. CDR1 and CDR2 from the germline V gene are ENHRY and SYGVKD. The CDR3 runs 16 residues. The trim removed 11 bases at V and 9 bases at J, leaving 23 bases unmatched. The CDR3 is CAVWGGGAGKWETQYF. The DNA of the CDR3 is TGTGCCGTCTGGGGGGGAGGAGCAGGGAAATGGGAAACGCAGTATTTT.